This TCR beta chain was found in a study of T cell responses to AZD1222 COVID-19 vaccine. Study-level points and caveats: CD4 TCRs linked to vaccination spanned spike, dominating at 160-218 and 743-854. No repertoire was sampled before or during the peak T cell response, only after it. It was only six AZD1222 recipients who were seropositive at baseline.

Assay: immunoSEQ multiplex PCR; the TCRdb copy retains only in-frame clones and omits some. The data contain 55,000 to 75,000 clones, about nine tenths of them seen just once; the ten biggest clones take up roughly 7.4%. As to this clone: Its target is not known.

Sequenced here: peripheral blood, sampled on day 0 of AZD1222 vaccination. The sequence was collected from an adult in good health.

The CDR3 reads CASRRMTSGKTPTDTQYF. CDR3 sequence (DNA): TGCGCCAGCAGACGGATGACTAGCGGGAAGACCCCCACAGATACGCAGTATTTT. The V and J genes are TRBV23-1 and TRBJ2-3, with 11 bases fitting TRBD2. TRBV23-1 is reported as an ORF; its role is uncertain. This CDR3 region has 18 residues. The ends lost 6 bases at V and 2 bases at J; junction bases unmatched: 13.